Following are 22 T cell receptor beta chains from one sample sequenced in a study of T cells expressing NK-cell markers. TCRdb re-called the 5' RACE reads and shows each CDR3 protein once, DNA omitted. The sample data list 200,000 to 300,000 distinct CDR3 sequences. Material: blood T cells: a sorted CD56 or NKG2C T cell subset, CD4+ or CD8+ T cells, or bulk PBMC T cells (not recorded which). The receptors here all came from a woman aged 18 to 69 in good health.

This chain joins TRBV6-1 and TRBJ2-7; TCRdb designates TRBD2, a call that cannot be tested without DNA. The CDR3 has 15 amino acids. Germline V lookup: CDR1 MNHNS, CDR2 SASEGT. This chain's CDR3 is CASTPGGAPSHEQYF.

CDR3 region: CASSQVSENTEAFF. The chain employs TRBV4-2 and TRBJ1-1. Germline CDR1 and CDR2: LGHNA and YNFKEQ. The CDR3 has 14 residues.

This CDR3 is CAAGQGQNSPLHF. The chain is built from TRBV19 and TRBJ1-6; TCRdb calls TRBD1, which cannot be checked without DNA. The CDR3 extends over 13 amino acids. Germline-derived CDR1 and CDR2 are LNHDA and SQIVND (reference sequence).

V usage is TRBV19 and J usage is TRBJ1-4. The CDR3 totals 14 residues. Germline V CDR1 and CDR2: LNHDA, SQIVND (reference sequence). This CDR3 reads CASSIGATNEKLFF.

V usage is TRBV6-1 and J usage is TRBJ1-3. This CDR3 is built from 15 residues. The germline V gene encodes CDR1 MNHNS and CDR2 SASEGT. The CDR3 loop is CASSDRQGPGNTIYF.

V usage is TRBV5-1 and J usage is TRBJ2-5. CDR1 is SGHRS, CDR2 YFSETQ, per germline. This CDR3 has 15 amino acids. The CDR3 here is CASSLGRGYQETQYF.

The CDR3: CASSFIKQETQYF. J is TRBJ2-5 and V is TRBV7-3. Germline loops: CDR1 SGHTA, CDR2 FQGTGA. The CDR3 length is 13 residues.

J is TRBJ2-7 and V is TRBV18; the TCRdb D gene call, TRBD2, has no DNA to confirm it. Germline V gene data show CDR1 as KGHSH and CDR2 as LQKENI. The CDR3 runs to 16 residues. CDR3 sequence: CASSPVVRSGSHEQYF.

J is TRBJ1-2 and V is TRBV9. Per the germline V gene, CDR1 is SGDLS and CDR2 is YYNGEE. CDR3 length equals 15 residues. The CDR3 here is CASSVVPESNYGYTF.

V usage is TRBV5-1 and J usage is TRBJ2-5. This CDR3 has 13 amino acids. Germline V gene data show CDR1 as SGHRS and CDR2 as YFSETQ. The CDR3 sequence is CASSLEPHQTQYF.

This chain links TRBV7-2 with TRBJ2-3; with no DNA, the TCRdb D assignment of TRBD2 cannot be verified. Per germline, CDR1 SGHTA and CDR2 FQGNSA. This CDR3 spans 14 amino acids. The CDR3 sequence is CASSSGGSGRTQYF.

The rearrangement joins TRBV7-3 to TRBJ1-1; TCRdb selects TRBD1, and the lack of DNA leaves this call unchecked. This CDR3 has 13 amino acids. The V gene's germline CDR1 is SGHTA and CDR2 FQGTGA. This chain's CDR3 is CASTTGDGTEAFF. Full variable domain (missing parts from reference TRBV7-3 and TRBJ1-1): GAGVSQTPSNKVTEKGKYVELRCDPISGHTALYWYRQSLGQGPEFLIYFQGTGAADDSGLPNDRFFAVRPEGSVSTLKIQRTERGDSAVYLCASTTGDGTEAFFGQGTRLTVV.

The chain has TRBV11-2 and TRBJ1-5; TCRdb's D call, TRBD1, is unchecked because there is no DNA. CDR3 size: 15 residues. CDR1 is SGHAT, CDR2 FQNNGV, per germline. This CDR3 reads CASSLSGTSNQPQHF.

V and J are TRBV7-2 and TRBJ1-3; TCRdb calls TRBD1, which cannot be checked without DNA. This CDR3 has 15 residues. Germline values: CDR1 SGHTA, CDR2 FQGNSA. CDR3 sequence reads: CASSLDRGPGNTIYF.

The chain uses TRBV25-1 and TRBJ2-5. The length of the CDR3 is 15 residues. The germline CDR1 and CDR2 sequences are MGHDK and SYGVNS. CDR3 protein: CASSDLYSGLETQYF.

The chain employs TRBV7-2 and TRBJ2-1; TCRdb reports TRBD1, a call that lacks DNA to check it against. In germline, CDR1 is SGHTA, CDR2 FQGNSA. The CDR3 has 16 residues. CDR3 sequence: CASSLAGRALHNEQFF.

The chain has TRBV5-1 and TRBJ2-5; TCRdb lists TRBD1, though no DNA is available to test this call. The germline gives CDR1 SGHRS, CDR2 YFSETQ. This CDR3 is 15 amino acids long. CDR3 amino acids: CASQPTGRNQETQYF.

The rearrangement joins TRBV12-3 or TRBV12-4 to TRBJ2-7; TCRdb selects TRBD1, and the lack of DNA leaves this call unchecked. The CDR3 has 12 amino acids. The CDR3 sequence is CASSPVLSEQYF.

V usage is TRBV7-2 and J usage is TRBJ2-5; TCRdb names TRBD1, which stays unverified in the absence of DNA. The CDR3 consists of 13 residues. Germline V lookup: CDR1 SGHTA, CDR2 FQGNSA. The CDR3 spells CASRQGTQETQYF.

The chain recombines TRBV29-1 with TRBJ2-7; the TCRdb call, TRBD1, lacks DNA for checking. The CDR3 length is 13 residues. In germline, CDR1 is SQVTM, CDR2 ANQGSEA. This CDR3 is CSVRVTSSYEQYF.

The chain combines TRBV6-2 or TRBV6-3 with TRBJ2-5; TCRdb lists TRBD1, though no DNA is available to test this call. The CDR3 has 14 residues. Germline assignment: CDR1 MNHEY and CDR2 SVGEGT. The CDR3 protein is CASTWGHPEETQYF.

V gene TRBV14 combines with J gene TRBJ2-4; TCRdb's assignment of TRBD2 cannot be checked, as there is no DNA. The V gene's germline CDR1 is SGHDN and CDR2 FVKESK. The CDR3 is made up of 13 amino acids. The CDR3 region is CASSHWEVNIQYF.